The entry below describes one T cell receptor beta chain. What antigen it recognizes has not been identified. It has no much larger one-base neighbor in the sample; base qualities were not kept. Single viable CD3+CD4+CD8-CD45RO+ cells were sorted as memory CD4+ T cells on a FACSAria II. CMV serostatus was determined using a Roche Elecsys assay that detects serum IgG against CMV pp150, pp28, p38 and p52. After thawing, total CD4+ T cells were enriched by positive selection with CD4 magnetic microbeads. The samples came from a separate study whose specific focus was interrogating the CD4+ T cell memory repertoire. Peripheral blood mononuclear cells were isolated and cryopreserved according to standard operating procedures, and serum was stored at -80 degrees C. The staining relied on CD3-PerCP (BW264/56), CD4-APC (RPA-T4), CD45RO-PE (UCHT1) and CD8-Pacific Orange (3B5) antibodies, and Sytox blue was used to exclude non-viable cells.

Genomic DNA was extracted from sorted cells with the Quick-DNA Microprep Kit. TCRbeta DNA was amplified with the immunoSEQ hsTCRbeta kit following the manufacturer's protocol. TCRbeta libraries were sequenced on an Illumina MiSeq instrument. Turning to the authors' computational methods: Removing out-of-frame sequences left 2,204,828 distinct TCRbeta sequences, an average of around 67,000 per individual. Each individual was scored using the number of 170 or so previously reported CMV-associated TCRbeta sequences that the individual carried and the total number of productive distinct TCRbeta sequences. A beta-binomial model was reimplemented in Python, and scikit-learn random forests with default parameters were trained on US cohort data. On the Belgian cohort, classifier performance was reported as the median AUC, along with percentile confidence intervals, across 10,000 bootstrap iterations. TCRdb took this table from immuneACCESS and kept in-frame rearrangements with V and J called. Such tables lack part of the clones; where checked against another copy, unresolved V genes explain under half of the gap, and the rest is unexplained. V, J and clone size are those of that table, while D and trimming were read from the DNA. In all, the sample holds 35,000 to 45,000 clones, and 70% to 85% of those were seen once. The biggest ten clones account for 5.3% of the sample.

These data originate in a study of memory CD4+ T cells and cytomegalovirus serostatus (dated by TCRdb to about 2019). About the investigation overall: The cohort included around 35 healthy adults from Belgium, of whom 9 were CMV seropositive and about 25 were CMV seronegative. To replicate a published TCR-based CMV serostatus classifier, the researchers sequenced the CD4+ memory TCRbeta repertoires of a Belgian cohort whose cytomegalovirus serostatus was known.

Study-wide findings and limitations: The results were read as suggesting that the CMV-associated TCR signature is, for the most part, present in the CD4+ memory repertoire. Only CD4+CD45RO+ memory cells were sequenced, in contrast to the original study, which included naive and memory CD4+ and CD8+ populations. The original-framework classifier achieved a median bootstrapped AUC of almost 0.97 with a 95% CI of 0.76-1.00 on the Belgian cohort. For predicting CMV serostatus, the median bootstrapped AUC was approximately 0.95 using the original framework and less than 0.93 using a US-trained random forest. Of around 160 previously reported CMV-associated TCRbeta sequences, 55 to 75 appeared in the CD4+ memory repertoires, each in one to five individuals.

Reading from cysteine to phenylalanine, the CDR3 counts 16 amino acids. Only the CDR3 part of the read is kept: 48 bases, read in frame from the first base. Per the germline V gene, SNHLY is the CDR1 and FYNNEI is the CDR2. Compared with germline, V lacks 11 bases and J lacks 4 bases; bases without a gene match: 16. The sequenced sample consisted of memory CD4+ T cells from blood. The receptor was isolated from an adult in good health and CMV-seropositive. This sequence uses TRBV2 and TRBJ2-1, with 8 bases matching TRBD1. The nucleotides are TGTGCCGGGACCCCGGCTAAGGACAGGGCTTACAATGAGCAGTTCTTC. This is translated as CAGTPAKDRAYNEQFF.